These 20 T cell receptor beta chains were sequenced from one sample in a study of blood T cell repertoires in COVID-19. Data came from immunoSEQ multiplex PCR; TCRdb stores just in-frame clones and leaves some out. The repertoire consists of tens of thousands of clones, with approximately 90% occurring once and the leading ten covering over 7.5%. What was sequenced was peripheral blood. Receptors were obtained from a man younger than 40 with acute or convalescent COVID-19.

The chain joins TRBV5-5 to TRBJ2-3; D may be TRBD1 (5 bases). This CDR3 contains 14 residues. V was cut by 7 bases and J by 5 bases, with 17 bases left in between. Germline V CDR1 and CDR2: SGHKS, YYEKEE (reference sequence). CDR3 DNA sequence: TGTGCCAGCCATAGCCTGGGGCCTGGAGATACGCAGTATTTT. Translating it yields CASHSLGPGDTQYF. The whole variable domain, filled in from reference TRBV5-5 and TRBJ2-3, reads DAGVTQSPTHLIKTRGQQVTLRCSPISGHKSVSWYQQVLGQGPQFIFQYYEKEERGRGNFPDRFSARQFPNYSSELNVNALLLGDSALYLCASHSLGPGDTQYFGPGTRLTVL.

The CDR3 spells CATRQGLAGNTIYF. The CDR3 bases are TGTGCCACACGACAGGGATTGGCTGGAAACACCATATATTTT. The genes are TRBV28 and TRBJ1-3, with 7 nucleotides matching TRBD1. J lost 2 bases, V lost 10 bases, and 8 bases had no gene match. From germline, CDR1 is MDHEN and CDR2 SYDVKM. The CDR3 contains 14 residues.

J is TRBJ1-3 and V is TRBV2; 11 bases are a match to TRBD1. J lost 11 bases, V lost 6 bases, and 9 bases had no gene match. Per germline, CDR1 SNHLY and CDR2 FYNNEI. The CDR3 spans 14 residues. In nucleotides, the CDR3 is TGTGCCAGCAGCGGACAGGGGGCTCCGTTGGCCATATATTTT. Amino acids: CASSGQGAPLAIYF.

CDR3 sequence (DNA): TGTGCCAGCAGCCCGACTAGTTCCAGCGAGCAGTACTTC. This gives the protein CASSPTSSSEQYF. The genes are TRBV11-3 and TRBJ2-7; a possible D gene is TRBD2 (6 bases). Germline V gene data show CDR1 as SGHNT and CDR2 as YENEEA. Trimming took off 5 bases at V and 6 bases at J, with 14 bases between the two ends. CDR3 size: 13 residues. Looking up the rest from reference TRBV11-3 and TRBJ2-7 gives the full variable domain: EAGVVQSPRYKIIEKKQPVAFWCNPISGHNTLYWYLQNLGQGPELLIRYENEEAVDDSQLPKDRFSAERLKGVDSTLKIQPAELGDSAVYLCASSPTSSSEQYFGPGTRLTVT.

This clone was counted a few times. The chain is built from TRBV24-1 and TRBJ1-1, with D possibly being TRBD1 (6 bases). V lost 2 bases to trimming and J lost 2 bases, with 11 bases between them. The CDR3 covers 15 residues. Germline loops: CDR1 KGHDR, CDR2 SFDVKD. CDR3 sequence reads: CATSDSGRGNTEAFF. Written as DNA, the CDR3 is TGTGCCACCAGTGATTCTGGCAGGGGTAACACTGAAGCTTTCTTT.

V and J are TRBV28 and TRBJ1-5; 9 bases agree with TRBD1. With V trimmed by 6 bases and J by 6 bases, 15 bases remained unmatched. Germline V gene data show CDR1 as MDHEN and CDR2 as SYDVKM. CDR3 length: 17 residues. CDR3 sequence (DNA): TGTGCCAGCAGGGTATCGGGGGGACAGGGATGGTCTCAGCCCCAGCATTTT. Protein sequence: CASRVSGGQGWSQPQHF. The full variable domain, completed using reference TRBV28 and TRBJ1-5, is DVKVTQSSRYLVKRTGEKVFLECVQDMDHENMFWYRQDPGLGLRLIYFSYDVKMKEKGDIPEGYSVSREKKERFSLILESASTNQTSMYLCASRVSGGQGWSQPQHFGDGTRLSIL.

This chain joins TRBV6-5 and TRBJ2-1, with 8 nucleotides matching TRBD1. Losses at the gene ends were 8 bases for V and 4 bases for J; bases not matched to a gene: 7. The CDR3 runs to 14 residues. Germline CDR1 reads MNHEY; CDR2 reads SVGAGI. In DNA form, the CDR3 reads TGTGCCAGCCAAAGACAGGGGCTATACAATGAGCAGTTCTTC. This codes for CASQRQGLYNEQFF.

The V call is TRBV7-8, the J call TRBJ2-7; 7 nucleotides align to TRBD1. The CDR3 totals 14 residues. The germline CDR1 and CDR2 sequences are SGHVS and FQNEAQ. The junction had 10 bases not matched to a gene; V was cut back by 4 bases and J by 7 bases. CDR3 DNA: TGTGCCAGCAGCTCCACTTCCCCACAGGGGGAGCAGTACTTC. It yields the protein CASSSTSPQGEQYF.

This clone was found a few times. The chain joins TRBV6-5 to TRBJ2-7, with TRBD2 as a possible D gene (6 bases). V dropped 8 bases and J dropped 9 bases, with 17 bases sitting between them. CDR1 MNHEY and CDR2 SVGAGI come from the germline V gene. The CDR3 runs 12 residues. CDR3 nucleotide sequence: TGTGCCAGCGGATGGAGGGGTTCAGGGCAGTACTTC. Its translation: CASGWRGSGQYF.

The V and J genes are TRBV13 and TRBJ2-7; 9 bases match TRBD2. With V trimmed by 4 bases and J by 5 bases, 15 bases remained unmatched. This CDR3 contains 17 residues. Germline loops: CDR1 PRHDT, CDR2 FYEKMQ (reference sequence). CDR3 amino acids: CASSSYPRTAGGDEQYF. The DNA for the CDR3 is TGTGCCAGCAGCTCGTACCCTCGGACTGCGGGAGGGGACGAGCAGTACTTC. The whole variable domain, filled in from reference TRBV13 and TRBJ2-7, reads AAGVIQSPRHLIKEKRETATLKCYPIPRHDTVYWYQQGPGQDPQFLISFYEKMQSDKGSIPDRFSAQQFSDYHSELNMSSLELGDSALYFCASSSYPRTAGGDEQYFGPGTRLTVT.

This clone was recorded a few times. The chain combines TRBV24-1 with TRBJ2-5; a possible D gene is TRBD2 (6 bases). The CDR3 extends over 13 amino acids. The V gene's germline CDR1 is KGHDR and CDR2 SFDVKD. Trimming took 9 bases from V and 5 from J, leaving 15 bases between them. The CDR3 loop reads CATQSLASETQYF. For the CDR3, the DNA is TGTGCCACCCAGTCACTAGCATCGGAGACCCAGTACTTC.

The chain carries TRBV6-5 and TRBJ1-2, with 9 bases aligning to TRBD1. V was pared by 4 bases and J by 7 bases, with 10 bases of the junction left unmatched. Germline V CDR1 and CDR2: MNHEY, SVGAGI. The CDR3 totals 15 residues. The CDR3 spells CASSFLDRGVGGYTF. The CDR3 coding sequence is TGTGCCAGCAGTTTCCTTGACAGGGGGGTAGGTGGCTACACCTTC.

The V gene is TRBV4-3, the J gene TRBJ1-4, with a possible D match to TRBD1 (5 bases). The length of the CDR3 is 14 residues. V lost 8 bases, J lost 6 bases, and 16 bases lay in between. The germline V gene has CDR1 LGHNA and CDR2 YSLEER. In nucleotides, the CDR3 is TGCGCCAGCGCCAAAGCCCTCAGGGATGAAAAACTGTTTTTT. Its protein product is CASAKALRDEKLFF.

DNA of the CDR3: TGTGCCAGTAGTAACCGGGACAGGGGAGGATTTGGGCAGTTCTTC. Translation: CASSNRDRGGFGQFF. This chain uses TRBV19 with TRBJ2-1, with 10 bases matching TRBD1. Germline lookup yields CDR1 LNHDA and CDR2 SQIVND (reference sequence). There are 15 residues in the CDR3. V lost 4 bases, J lost 12 bases, and 12 bases stayed unmatched.

This sequence joins TRBV19 and TRBJ1-1, with D perhaps TRBD1 (6 bases). Germline loops: CDR1 LNHDA, CDR2 SQIVND (reference sequence). The CDR3 has 11 amino acids. The V end lost 10 bases, the J end lost 11 bases, and 17 bases lay between the germline ends. The CDR3 region is CATRGGGGAFF. The CDR3, as DNA: TGTGCCACAAGAGGGGGGGGTGGCGCTTTCTTT.

The V call is TRBV20-1, the J call TRBJ2-7; tentatively, D is TRBD2 (6 bases). Trimming stripped 3 bases from V and 3 bases from J, with 12 bases between. Germline lookup yields CDR1 DFQATT and CDR2 SNEGSKA (reference sequence). The CDR3 consists of 13 residues. This CDR3 is CSASGTGNYEQYF. The CDR3 DNA reads as TGCAGTGCTAGTGGGACTGGAAACTACGAGCAGTACTTC.

This clone was recorded only once. This CDR3 reads CASSARSGRVYNEQFF. As DNA, the CDR3 is TGCGCCAGCAGCGCCCGTAGCGGGAGGGTCTACAATGAGCAGTTCTTC. The genes are TRBV5-1 and TRBJ2-1, with TRBD2 matching 11 bases. Germline V gives CDR1 SGHRS, CDR2 YFSETQ. The CDR3 loop spans 16 amino acids. Trimming cost V 4 bases and J 3 bases; bases outside gene matches: 6.

This chain links TRBV30 with TRBJ2-5; TRBD1 aligns across 9 bases. Germline CDR1 is GTSNPN and CDR2 is SVGIG (reference sequence). The CDR3 has 14 amino acids. After removal of 4 bases from V and 2 bases from J, the junction contained 5 bases not matched to a gene. The CDR3 DNA reads as TGTGCCTGGACTCCCGGGACAGGGCAAGAGACCCAGTACTTC. This codes for CAWTPGTGQETQYF.

This clone has just a few counts. The CDR3 DNA follows: TGTGCCAGCATGGGCCCGTTTCGGACATACGAGCAGTACTTC. It codes for CASMGPFRTYEQYF. V gene TRBV2 combines with J gene TRBJ2-7; perhaps TRBD1 as D (5 bases). The CDR3 contains 14 residues. The V end lost 7 bases, the J end lost 4 bases, and 17 bases lay between the germline ends. The germline gives CDR1 SNHLY, CDR2 FYNNEI.

The chain has TRBV11-2 and TRBJ2-7; D may be TRBD2 (6 bases). Per the germline V gene, CDR1 is SGHAT and CDR2 is FQNNGV. The ends were cut back, 4 bases at V and 1 base at J, with 14 bases in the middle. This CDR3 comprises 15 residues. CDR3 amino acids: CASSYRDSQSYEQYF. The DNA of the CDR3 is TGTGCCAGCAGCTACCGGGACTCACAATCCTACGAGCAGTACTTC.